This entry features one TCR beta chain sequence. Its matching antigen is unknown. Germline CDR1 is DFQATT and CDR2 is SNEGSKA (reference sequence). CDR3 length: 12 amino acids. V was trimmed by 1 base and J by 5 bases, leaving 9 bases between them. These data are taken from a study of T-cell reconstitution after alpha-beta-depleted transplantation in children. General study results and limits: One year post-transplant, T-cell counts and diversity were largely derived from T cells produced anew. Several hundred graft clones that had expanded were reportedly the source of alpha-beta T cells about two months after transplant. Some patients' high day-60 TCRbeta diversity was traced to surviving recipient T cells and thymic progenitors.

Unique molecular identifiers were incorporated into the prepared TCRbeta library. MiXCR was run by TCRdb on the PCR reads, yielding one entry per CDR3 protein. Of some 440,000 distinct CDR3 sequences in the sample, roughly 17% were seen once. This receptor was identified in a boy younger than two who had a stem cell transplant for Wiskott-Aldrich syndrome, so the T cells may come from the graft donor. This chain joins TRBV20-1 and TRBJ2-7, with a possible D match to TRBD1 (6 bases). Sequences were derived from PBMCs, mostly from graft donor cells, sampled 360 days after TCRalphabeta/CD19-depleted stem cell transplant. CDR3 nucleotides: TGCAGTGCTAGAGTACAGGGACACGAGCAGTACTTC. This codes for CSARVQGHEQYF.